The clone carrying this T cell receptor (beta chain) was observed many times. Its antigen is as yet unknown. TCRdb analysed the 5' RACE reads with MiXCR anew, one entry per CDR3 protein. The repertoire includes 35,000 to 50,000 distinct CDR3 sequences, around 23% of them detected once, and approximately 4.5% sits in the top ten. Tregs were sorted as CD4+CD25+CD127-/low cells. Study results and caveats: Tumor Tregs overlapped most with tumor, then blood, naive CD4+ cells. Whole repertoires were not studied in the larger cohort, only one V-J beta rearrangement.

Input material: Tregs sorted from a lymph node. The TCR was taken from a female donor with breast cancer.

CDR3 sequence reads: CASSSNPSGGYYNEQFF. The CDR3, as DNA: TGTGCCAGCAGTTCCAATCCTAGCGGGGGATATTACAATGAGCAGTTCTTC. The rearrangement uses TRBV12-3 or TRBV12-4 and TRBJ2-1; the match to TRBD2 covers 10 bases. This CDR3 is built from 17 residues. Trimming at V came to 4 bases and at J to 4 bases, leaving 10 bases not matched to a gene.